These 21 T cell receptor beta chains were all obtained from the same sample, sequenced in a study of blood T cell repertoires in COVID-19. Generated by immunoSEQ multiplex PCR, the TCRdb table keeps only in-frame clones and is missing some. This sample has roughly 150,000 clones; 84% occur once, and the top ten carry 2.5% to 3%. Sample: peripheral blood. The receptors shown here come from a woman older than 75 with COVID-19, enrolled during active disease.

This clone is a singleton in its sample. J is TRBJ2-1 and V is TRBV6-4, with D maybe TRBD2 (5 bases). Germline CDR1 and CDR2: MRHNA and SNTAGT. Deletions cut 4 bases from V and 6 bases from J, with 7 bases between. CDR3 length: 12 amino acids. The CDR3 DNA sequence: TGTGCCAGCAGTGGGGCGGGCAATGAGCAGTTCTTC. Its protein product is CASSGAGNEQFF.

The gene calls are TRBV30 and TRBJ2-2, with TRBD2 matching over 9 bases. The junction had 3 bases not matched to a gene; V was cut back by 2 bases and J by 5 bases. Germline V lookup: CDR1 GTSNPN, CDR2 SVGIG (reference sequence). The CDR3 extends over 14 amino acids. The CDR3 here is CAWSLRGGTGELFF. The CDR3 DNA reads as TGTGCCTGGAGTTTGCGGGGGGGTACCGGGGAGCTGTTTTTT.

The J gene is TRBJ1-2, the V gene TRBV27, with 8 bases matching TRBD1. CDR3 length: 13 amino acids. Unmatched junction bases numbered 7, after V lost 8 bases and J lost 5 bases. CDR1 is MNHEY, CDR2 SMNVEV, per germline (reference sequence). The CDR3 coding sequence is TGTGCCAGCTCGGGCAGGGGGCTTTATGGCTACACCTTC. Its translation: CASSGRGLYGYTF.

The chain uses TRBV28 and TRBJ1-1; TRBD1 might be the D (6 bases). Germline assignment: CDR1 MDHEN and CDR2 SYDVKM. This CDR3 comprises 16 residues. Deletions cut 1 base from V and 1 base from J, with 13 bases between. The CDR3 nucleotides read TGTGCCAGCAGTTTATTTTCAGGGGTCGGGAACACTGAAGCTTTCTTT. Translating it yields CASSLFSGVGNTEAFF.

This rearrangement joins TRBV21-1 to TRBJ2-7; whether TRBD1, the table's D call, matches the DNA was not checked. TRBV21-1 is tagged as a pseudogene. The CDR3 contains 20 residues. The CDR3 nucleotides read TGTGCCAGCATCCCCTTACACAGGGTTTTTAATTCCCCAACAAACTACGAGCAGTACTTC. This sequence encodes CASIPLHRVFNSPTNYEQYF.

This rearrangement joins TRBV4-1 to TRBJ2-5; D perhaps matches TRBD1 (5 bases). Trimming stripped 4 bases from V and 5 bases from J, with 20 bases between. From germline, CDR1 is MGHRA and CDR2 YSYEKL. The CDR3 is made up of 16 amino acids. The CDR3 spells CASSPTGDSLLETQYF. CDR3 coding DNA: TGCGCCAGCAGCCCTACCGGAGACAGCCTCCTGGAGACCCAGTACTTC.

CDR3 sequence reads: CAWSRTGGMNTEAFF. CDR3 DNA: TGTGCCTGGAGTAGGACAGGGGGAATGAACACTGAAGCTTTCTTT. The rearrangement links TRBV30 to TRBJ1-1, with 10 bases fitting TRBD1. The CDR3 runs 15 residues. Trimming at V came to 2 bases and at J to 0 bases, leaving 3 bases not matched to a gene. Germline loops: CDR1 GTSNPN, CDR2 SVGIG (reference sequence).

The V gene is TRBV5-1, the J gene TRBJ2-3, with 11 bases matching TRBD2. The germline V gene has CDR1 SGHRS and CDR2 YFSETQ. The CDR3 is 16 amino acids. Germline trimming cut 3 bases from V and 4 bases from J; bases unmatched to any gene: 7. The CDR3 sequence: CASSYIAGGVPDTQYF. For the CDR3, the DNA is TGCGCCAGCAGCTATATAGCGGGAGGGGTCCCAGATACGCAGTATTTT.

The CDR3 sequence: CASSSKGFYEQYF. Written as DNA, the CDR3 is TGCGCCAGCAGTTCGAAGGGGTTCTACGAGCAGTACTTC. J is TRBJ2-7 and V is TRBV4-1, with D tentatively TRBD1 (5 bases). Germline values: CDR1 MGHRA, CDR2 YSYEKL. V was cut by 6 bases and J by 3 bases, with 12 bases left in between. CDR3 length: 13 residues.

This rearrangement joins TRBV6-1 to TRBJ1-5; TRBD1 aligns across 8 bases. J gave up 6 bases and V 2 bases, and 6 bases lay outside the gene matches. The CDR3 has 15 residues. Germline V gene data show CDR1 as MNHNS and CDR2 as SASEGT. The CDR3 coding sequence is TGTGCCAGCAGTGAATCGCAGGGGGCACTTCAGCCCCAGCATTTT. Protein: CASSESQGALQPQHF.

The chain recombines TRBV25-1 with TRBJ2-7, with 7 bases lining up with TRBD1. This CDR3 contains 13 residues. Per germline, CDR1 MGHDK and CDR2 SYGVNS. The V segment lost 6 bases and the J segment 5 bases; nucleotides outside the gene matches: 7. CDR3 in DNA: TGTGCCAGCAGAAGACAGGGTCTCCACGAGCAGTACTTC. Encoded protein: CASRRQGLHEQYF.

The V call is TRBV6-5, the J call TRBJ1-5; D might be TRBD1 (6 bases). The CDR3 is 15 amino acids. Germline CDR1 is MNHEY and CDR2 is SVGAGI. V lost 6 bases and J 2 bases, leaving 14 bases between the germline ends. The DNA of the CDR3 is TGTGCCAGCAGAGTCAGGGGTGGTGGCAATCAGCCCCAGCATTTT. It codes for CASRVRGGGNQPQHF.

This chain links TRBV6-5 with TRBJ2-7; 8 bases map to TRBD1. This CDR3 comprises 14 residues. V trimming: 8 bases; J trimming: 3 bases; junction bases outside the gene matches: 9. Germline V gene sequence: CDR1 MNHEY, CDR2 SVGAGI. This CDR3 is CASDGVGTGYEQYF. CDR3 bases: TGTGCCAGCGATGGAGTCGGGACAGGCTACGAGCAGTACTTC.

This chain links TRBV21-1 with TRBJ2-7; TRBD1, the table's D call, lacks a check against the DNA. TRBV21-1 is listed as a pseudogene. The CDR3 has 16 amino acids. The CDR3 DNA sequence: TGTGCCAGCAGCAAACGATGGGGGCCAGGCTTCTACGAGCAGTACTTC. Translated: CASSKRWGPGFYEQYF.

The rearrangement joins TRBV7-9 to TRBJ2-7; 7 bases match TRBD1. The CDR3 sequence is 16 residues long. Unmatched junction bases numbered 7, after V lost 2 bases and J lost 0 bases. CDR1 and CDR2 (germline): SEHNR, FQNEAQ (reference sequence). The CDR3 region has the DNA TGTGCCAGCAGCTTACGCCGGGACAGCATCTCCTACGAGCAGTACTTC. This codes for CASSLRRDSISYEQYF.

The chain recombines TRBV25-1 with TRBJ2-3; 9 bases align to TRBD2. The junction had 6 bases not matched to a gene; V was cut back by 3 bases and J by 2 bases. The germline gives CDR1 MGHDK, CDR2 SYGVNS. The CDR3 has 16 amino acids. The CDR3 DNA is TGTGCCAGCAGTGAGCCGCGCGGGGGGGTCACAGATACGCAGTATTTT. As protein: CASSEPRGGVTDTQYF.

There are a few counts of this clone. The CDR3 spells CASSLIAGGSGYEQYF. The CDR3 nucleotides read TGCGCCAGCAGCTTGATTGCGGGAGGCTCGGGCTACGAGCAGTACTTC. The V and J genes are TRBV5-1 and TRBJ2-7; 8 bases are a match to TRBD2. After removal of 1 base from V and 3 bases from J, the junction contained 9 bases not matched to a gene. Germline CDR1 and CDR2: SGHRS and YFSETQ. The CDR3 length is 16 residues. The variable domain in full, completed from reference TRBV5-1 and TRBJ2-7, reads KAGVTQTPRYLIKTRGQQVTLSCSPISGHRSVSWYQQTPGQGLQFLFEYFSETQRNKGNFPGRFSGRQFSNSRSEMNVSTLELGDSALYLCASSLIAGGSGYEQYFGPGTRLTVT.

The genes are TRBV19 and TRBJ1-1, with D unclear. V gave up 5 bases and J gave up 5 bases, with 12 bases separating them. Germline CDR1 reads LNHDA; CDR2 reads SQIVND (reference sequence). There are 13 residues in the CDR3. CDR3 sequence reads: CASSWQAGTEAFF. CDR3 nucleotide sequence: TGTGCCAGTAGTTGGCAGGCGGGTACTGAAGCTTTCTTT.

The chain has TRBV24-1 and TRBJ2-3; TRBD1 might be the D (5 bases). Germline V lookup: CDR1 KGHDR, CDR2 SFDVKD. There are 14 residues in the CDR3. The germline V and J ends were trimmed by 5 bases and 1 base, with 9 bases remaining between them. The CDR3 region is CATSAQGGTDTQYF. The CDR3 DNA follows: TGTGCCACCAGTGCCCAGGGCGGCACAGATACGCAGTATTTT.

The J gene is TRBJ2-2, the V gene TRBV5-4, with 8 nucleotides matching TRBD1. Looked up from germline, CDR1 is SGHNT and CDR2 is YYREEE (reference sequence). The CDR3 runs to 14 residues. With V trimmed by 4 bases and J by 8 bases, 7 bases remained unmatched. CDR3 loop: CASSKTGVGGELFF. For the CDR3, the DNA is TGTGCCAGCAGCAAGACAGGGGTCGGGGGGGAGCTGTTTTTT.

The gene calls are TRBV29-1 and TRBJ1-2; TRBD1 is a possible D gene (5 bases). Germline assignment: CDR1 SQVTM and CDR2 ANQGSEA. V was clipped by 4 bases and J by 0 bases, with 12 bases between them. This CDR3 comprises 14 residues. The CDR3 bases are TGCAGCGTTGCAGGGTACGGAGCTAACTATGGCTACACCTTC. It codes for CSVAGYGANYGYTF.